This TCR beta chain is from a study of molecular identifiers for immune sequencing clone quantification. Study-level results: Identical TCR molecules sharing a barcode could underestimate highly expanded clone sizes.

Methods described previously, with TCR primers listed, were used for bulk TCR libraries. TCRdb analysed the PCR reads with MiXCR anew, one entry per CDR3 protein. The repertoire holds tens of thousands of distinct CDR3 sequences, around 21% seen once, with less than 1.2% in the top ten. CDR3 size: 16 residues. Per the germline V gene, CDR1 is LGHDT and CDR2 is YNNKEL (reference sequence). Losses at the gene ends were 4 bases for V and 8 bases for J; bases not matched to a gene: 8. CD8+CD4-CCR7+CD45RA+ sorting gave the naive CD8 T cells. A word on this clonotype: Its target is not known.

The receptor's source is a human donor in good health. Some libraries in this study had Jurkat cell RNA spiked in. The rearrangement links TRBV3-1 to TRBJ2-1; TRBD2 agrees at 13 bases. Specimen: naive CD8+ T cells from blood, with Jurkat cell RNA spiked in. This sample's subset: FACS-sorted CD8+CD4-CCR7+CD45RA+ naive T cells. For the CDR3, the DNA is TGTGCCAGCAGCCCCGGACTAGCGGGGGTATACGATGAGCAGTTCTTC. It codes for CASSPGLAGVYDEQFF.